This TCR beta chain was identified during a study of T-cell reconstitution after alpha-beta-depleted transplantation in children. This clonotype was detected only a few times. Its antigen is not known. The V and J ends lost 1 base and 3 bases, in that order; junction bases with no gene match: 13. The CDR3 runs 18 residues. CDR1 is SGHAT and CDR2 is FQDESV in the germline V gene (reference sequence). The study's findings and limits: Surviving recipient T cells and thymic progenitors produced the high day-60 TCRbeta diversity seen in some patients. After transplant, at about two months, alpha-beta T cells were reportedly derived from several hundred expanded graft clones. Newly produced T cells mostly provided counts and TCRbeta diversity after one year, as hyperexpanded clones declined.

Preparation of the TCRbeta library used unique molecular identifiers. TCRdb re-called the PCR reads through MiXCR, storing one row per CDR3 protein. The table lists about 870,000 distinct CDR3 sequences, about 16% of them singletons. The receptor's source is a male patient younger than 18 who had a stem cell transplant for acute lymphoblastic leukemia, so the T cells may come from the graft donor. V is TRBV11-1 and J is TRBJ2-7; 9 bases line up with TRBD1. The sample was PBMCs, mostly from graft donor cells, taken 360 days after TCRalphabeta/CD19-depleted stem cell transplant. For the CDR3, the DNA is TGTGCCAGCAGCTTAGTCAAGACCTACCGGGACAGGGACTACGAGCAGTACTTC. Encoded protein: CASSLVKTYRDRDYEQYF.